The clone carrying this TCR beta chain was observed at least ten times. Its antigen is currently unknown. The data derive from a study of identical twins. Broader study findings: It was out-of-frame TCR alpha sharing in monozygotic twins that models underestimated. Fewer insertions characterized abundant cord blood beta clonotypes, whereas memory repertoires showed none.

The authors used template switching to add a universal primer site and gave cDNA unique molecular identifiers. MiXCR, applied by TCRdb to the 5' RACE reads, yields one record per CDR3 protein. The sample has some 97,000 distinct CDR3 sequences, about 6.1% seen once. The sample comprised memory T cells sorted from blood. The receptor was isolated from a woman aged 45-65 years in good health.

CDR3 sequence: CASSLEADSSYNEQFF. The CDR3 coding sequence is TGTGCCAGCAGCTTAGAGGCGGACAGCTCCTACAATGAGCAGTTCTTC. The gene calls are TRBV7-9 and TRBJ2-1; a weak D match, TRBD1 (6 bases). The germline V gene encodes CDR1 SEHNR and CDR2 FQNEAQ (reference sequence). V was pared by 1 base and J by 0 bases, with 10 bases between. The CDR3 has 16 residues.